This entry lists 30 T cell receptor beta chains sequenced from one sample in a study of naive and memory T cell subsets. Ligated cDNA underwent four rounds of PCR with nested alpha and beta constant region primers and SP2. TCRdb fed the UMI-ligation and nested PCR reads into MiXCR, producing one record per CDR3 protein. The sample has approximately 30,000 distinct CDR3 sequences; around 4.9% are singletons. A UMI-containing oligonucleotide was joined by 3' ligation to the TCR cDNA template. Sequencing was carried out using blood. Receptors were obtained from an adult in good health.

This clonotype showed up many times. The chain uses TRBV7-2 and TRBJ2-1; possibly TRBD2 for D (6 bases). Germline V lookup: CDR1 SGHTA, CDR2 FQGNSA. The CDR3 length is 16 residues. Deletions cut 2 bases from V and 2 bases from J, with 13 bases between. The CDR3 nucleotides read TGTGCCAGCAGCTTACTCCCTAGCGTGGCCTACAATGAGCAGTTCTTC. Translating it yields CASSLLPSVAYNEQFF. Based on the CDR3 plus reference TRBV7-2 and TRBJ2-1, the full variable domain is GAGVSQSPSNKVTEKGKDVELRCDPISGHTALYWYRQSLGQGLEFLIYFQGNSAPDKSGLPSDRFSAERTGGSVSTLTIQRTQQEDSAVYLCASSLLPSVAYNEQFFGPGTRLTVL.

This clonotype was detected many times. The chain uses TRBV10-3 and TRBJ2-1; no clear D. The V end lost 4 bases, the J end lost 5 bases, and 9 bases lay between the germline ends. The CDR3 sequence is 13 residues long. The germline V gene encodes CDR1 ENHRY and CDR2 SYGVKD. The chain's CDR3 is CAISGVLDNEQFF. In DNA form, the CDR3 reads TGTGCCATCAGTGGGGTGCTCGACAATGAGCAGTTCTTC.

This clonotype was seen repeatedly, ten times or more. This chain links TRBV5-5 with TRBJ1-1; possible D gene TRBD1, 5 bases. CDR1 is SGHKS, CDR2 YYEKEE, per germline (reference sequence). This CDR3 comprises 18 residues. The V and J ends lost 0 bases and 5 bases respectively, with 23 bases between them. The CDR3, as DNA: TGTGCCAGCAGCTTGGCCTACGTCAACAGGCCTGGCGGGACTGAAGCTTTCTTT. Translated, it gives CASSLAYVNRPGGTEAFF.

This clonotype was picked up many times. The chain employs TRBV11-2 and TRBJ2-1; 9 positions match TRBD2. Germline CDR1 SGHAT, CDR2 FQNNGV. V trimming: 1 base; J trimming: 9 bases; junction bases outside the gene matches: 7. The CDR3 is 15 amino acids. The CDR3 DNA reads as TGTGCCAGCAGCTTAGTGGGTAGCGGGAGAATTGAGCAGTTCTTC. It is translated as CASSLVGSGRIEQFF. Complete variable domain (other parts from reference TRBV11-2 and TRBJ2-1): EAGVAQSPRYKIIEKRQSVAFWCNPISGHATLYWYQQILGQGPKLLIQFQNNGVVDDSQLPKDRFSAERLKGVDSTLKIQPAKLEDSAVYLCASSLVGSGRIEQFFGPGTRLTVL.

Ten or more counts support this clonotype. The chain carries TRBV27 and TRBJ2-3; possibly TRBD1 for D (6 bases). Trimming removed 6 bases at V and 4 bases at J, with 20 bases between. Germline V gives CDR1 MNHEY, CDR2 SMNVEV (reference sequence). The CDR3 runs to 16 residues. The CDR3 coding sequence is TGTGCCAGCAGAAGATGGACAGCTGGTAATGCAGATACGCAGTATTTT. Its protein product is CASRRWTAGNADTQYF.

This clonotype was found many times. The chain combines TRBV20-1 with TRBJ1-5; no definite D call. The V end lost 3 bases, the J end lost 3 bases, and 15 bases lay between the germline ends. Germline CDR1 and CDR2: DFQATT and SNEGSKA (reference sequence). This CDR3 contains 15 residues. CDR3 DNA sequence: TGCAGTGCTAGGGCCCCAGGCACCTACAATCAGCCCCAGCATTTT. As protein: CSARAPGTYNQPQHF.

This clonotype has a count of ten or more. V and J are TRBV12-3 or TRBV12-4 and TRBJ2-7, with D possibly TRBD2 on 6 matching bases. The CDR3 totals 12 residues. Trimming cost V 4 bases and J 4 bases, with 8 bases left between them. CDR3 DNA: TGTGCCAGCAGTTACGGGAGTTACGAGCAGTACTTC. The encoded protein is CASSYGSYEQYF.

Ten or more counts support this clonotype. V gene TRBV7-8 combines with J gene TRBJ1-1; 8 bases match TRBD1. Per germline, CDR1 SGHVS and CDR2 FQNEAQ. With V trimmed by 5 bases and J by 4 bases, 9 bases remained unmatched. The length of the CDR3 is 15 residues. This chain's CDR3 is CASSTQGASGTEAFF. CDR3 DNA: TGTGCCAGCAGCACCCAGGGGGCTTCGGGCACTGAAGCTTTCTTT.

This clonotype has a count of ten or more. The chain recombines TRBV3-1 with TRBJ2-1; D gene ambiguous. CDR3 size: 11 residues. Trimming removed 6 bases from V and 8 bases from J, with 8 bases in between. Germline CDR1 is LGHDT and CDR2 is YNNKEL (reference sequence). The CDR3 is CASRAVDEQFF. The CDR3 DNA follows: TGTGCCAGCAGGGCGGTCGATGAGCAGTTCTTC.

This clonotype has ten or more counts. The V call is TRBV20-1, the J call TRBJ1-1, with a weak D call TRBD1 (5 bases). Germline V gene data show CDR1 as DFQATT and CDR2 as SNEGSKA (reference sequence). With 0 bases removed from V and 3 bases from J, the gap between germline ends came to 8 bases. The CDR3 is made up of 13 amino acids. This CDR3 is CSARDGAYTEAFF. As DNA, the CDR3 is TGCAGTGCTAGAGATGGGGCTTACACTGAAGCTTTCTTT.

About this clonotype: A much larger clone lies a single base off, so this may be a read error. The CDR3 here is CASSLGPAGSYEQYF. The CDR3 DNA is TGCGCCAGCAGCTTGGGACCAGCGGGCTCCTACGAGCAGTACTTC. The chain couples TRBV5-1 to TRBJ2-7, with a possible D match to TRBD2 (6 bases). The CDR3 is made up of 15 amino acids. Deletions cut 0 bases from V and 0 bases from J, with 10 bases between. Looked up from germline, CDR1 is SGHRS and CDR2 is YFSETQ.

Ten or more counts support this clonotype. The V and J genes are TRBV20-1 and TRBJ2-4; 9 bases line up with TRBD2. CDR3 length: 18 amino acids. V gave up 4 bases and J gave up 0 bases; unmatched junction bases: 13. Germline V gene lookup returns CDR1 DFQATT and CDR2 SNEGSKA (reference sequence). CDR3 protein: CSAKPSSTSGLAKNIQYF. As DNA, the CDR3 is TGCAGTGCTAAGCCATCCTCGACTAGCGGCTTAGCCAAAAACATTCAGTACTTC.

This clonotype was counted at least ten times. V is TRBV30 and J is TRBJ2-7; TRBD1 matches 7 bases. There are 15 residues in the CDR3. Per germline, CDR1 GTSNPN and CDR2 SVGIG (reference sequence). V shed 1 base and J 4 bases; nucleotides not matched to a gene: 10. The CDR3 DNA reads TGTGCCTGGAGTGGGACAGGCCTTAGGGTGTACGAGCAGTACTTC. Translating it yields CAWSGTGLRVYEQYF.

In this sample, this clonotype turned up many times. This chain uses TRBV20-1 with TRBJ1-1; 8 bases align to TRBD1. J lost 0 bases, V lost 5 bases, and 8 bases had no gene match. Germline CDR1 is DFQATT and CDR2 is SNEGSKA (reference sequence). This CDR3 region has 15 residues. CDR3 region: CSAQGASRVNTEAFF. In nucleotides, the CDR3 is TGCAGTGCTCAGGGGGCCTCGAGAGTGAACACTGAAGCTTTCTTT.

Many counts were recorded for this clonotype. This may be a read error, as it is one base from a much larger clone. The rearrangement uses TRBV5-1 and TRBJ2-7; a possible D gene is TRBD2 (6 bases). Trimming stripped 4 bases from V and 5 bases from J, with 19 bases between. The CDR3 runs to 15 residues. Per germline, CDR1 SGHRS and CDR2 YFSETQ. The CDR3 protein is CASSLSPGRVNEQYF. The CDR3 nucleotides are TGCGCCAGCAGCCTATCCCCCGGGAGAGTCAACGAGCAGTACTTC.

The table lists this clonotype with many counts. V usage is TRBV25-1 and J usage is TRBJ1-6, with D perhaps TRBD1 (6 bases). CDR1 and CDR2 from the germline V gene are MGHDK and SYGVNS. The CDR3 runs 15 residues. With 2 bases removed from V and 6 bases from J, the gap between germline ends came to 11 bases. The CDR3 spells CASSEPGVPNSPLHF. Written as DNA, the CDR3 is TGTGCCAGCAGTGAACCAGGGGTTCCTAATTCACCCCTCCACTTT.

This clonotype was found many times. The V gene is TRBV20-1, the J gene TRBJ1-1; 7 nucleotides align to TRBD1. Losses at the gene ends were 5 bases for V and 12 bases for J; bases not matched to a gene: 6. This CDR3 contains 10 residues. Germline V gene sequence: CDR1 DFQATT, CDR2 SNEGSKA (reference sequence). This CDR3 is CSAADRAPFF. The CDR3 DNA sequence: TGCAGTGCTGCCGACAGGGCACCTTTCTTT.

The CDR3 here is CASSPGTGHNEQFF. CDR3 nucleotides: TGTGCCAGCTCACCAGGGACAGGCCACAATGAGCAGTTCTTC. J is TRBJ2-1 and V is TRBV18; the match to TRBD1 covers 8 bases. The CDR3 runs to 14 residues. Germline loops: CDR1 KGHSH, CDR2 LQKENI. V was clipped by 2 bases and J by 5 bases; unmatched bases: 2.

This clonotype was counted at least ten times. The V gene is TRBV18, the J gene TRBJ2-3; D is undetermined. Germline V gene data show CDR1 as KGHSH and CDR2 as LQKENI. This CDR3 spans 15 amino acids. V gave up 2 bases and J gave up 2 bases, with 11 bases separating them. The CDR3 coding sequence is TGTGCCAGCTCACCATGGGCTAGTCCCACAGATACGCAGTATTTT. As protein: CASSPWASPTDTQYF.

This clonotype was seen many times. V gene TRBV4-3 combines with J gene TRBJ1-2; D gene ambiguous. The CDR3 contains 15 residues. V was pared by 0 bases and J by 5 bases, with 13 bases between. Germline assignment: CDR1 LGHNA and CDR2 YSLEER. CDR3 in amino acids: CASSQDRGSRYGYTF. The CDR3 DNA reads TGCGCCAGCAGCCAAGATCGAGGATCTAGGTATGGCTACACCTTC.

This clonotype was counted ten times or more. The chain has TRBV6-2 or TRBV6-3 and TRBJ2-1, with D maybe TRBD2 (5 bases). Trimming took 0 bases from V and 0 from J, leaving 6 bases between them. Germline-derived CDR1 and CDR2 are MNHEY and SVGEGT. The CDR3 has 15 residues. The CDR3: CASSYSSGSYNEQFF. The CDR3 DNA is TGTGCCAGCAGTTACTCAAGCGGCTCCTACAATGAGCAGTTCTTC.

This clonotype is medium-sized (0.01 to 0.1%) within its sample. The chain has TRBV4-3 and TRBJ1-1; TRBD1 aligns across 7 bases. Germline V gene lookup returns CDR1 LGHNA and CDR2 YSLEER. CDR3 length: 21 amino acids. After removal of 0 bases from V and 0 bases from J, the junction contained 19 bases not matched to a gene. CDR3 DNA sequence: TGCGCCAGCAGCCAAGATTGGATGGGTTTAATAGGGGGCCCCATGAACACTGAAGCTTTCTTT. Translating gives CASSQDWMGLIGGPMNTEAFF.

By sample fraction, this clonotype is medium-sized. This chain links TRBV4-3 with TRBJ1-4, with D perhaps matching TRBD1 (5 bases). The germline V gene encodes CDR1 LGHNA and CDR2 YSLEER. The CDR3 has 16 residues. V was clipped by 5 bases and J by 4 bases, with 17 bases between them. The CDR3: CASSSRPQGNNEKLFF. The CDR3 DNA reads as TGCGCCAGCAGCTCGCGCCCGCAGGGTAATAATGAAAAACTGTTTTTT.

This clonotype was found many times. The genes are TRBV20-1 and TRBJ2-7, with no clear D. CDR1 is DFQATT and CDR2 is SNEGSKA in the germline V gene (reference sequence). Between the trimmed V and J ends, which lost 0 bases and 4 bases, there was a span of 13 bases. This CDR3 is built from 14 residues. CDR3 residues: CSAREAIRKYEQYF. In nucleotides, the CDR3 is TGCAGTGCTAGAGAAGCGATCCGGAAGTACGAGCAGTACTTC.

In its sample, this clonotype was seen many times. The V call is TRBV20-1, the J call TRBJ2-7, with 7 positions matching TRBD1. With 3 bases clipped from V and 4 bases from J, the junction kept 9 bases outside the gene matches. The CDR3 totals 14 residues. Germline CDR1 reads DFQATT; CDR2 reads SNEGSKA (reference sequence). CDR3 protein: CSASGKTGKYEQYF. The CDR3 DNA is TGCAGTGCTAGTGGGAAGACAGGGAAATACGAGCAGTACTTC.

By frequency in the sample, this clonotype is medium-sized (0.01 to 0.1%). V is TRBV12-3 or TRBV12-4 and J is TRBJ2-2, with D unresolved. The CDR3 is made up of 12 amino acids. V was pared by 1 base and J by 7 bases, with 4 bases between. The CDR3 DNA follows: TGTGCCAGCAGTTTAGGAGGCGGGGAGCTGTTTTTT. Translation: CASSLGGGELFF.

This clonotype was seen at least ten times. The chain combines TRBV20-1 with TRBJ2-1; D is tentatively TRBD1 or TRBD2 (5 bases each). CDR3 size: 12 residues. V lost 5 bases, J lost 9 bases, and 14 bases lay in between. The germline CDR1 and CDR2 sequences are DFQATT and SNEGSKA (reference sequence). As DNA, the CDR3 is TGCAGTGCTGTAAGAGGGGCACCTGAGCAGTTCTTC. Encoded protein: CSAVRGAPEQFF.

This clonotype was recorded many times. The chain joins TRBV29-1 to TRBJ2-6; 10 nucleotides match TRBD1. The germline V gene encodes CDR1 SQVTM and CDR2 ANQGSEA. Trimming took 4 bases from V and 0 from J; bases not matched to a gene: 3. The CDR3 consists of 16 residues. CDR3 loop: CSVGTGGSSGANVLTF. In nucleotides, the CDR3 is TGCAGCGTTGGGACAGGGGGAAGCTCTGGGGCCAACGTCCTGACTTTC.

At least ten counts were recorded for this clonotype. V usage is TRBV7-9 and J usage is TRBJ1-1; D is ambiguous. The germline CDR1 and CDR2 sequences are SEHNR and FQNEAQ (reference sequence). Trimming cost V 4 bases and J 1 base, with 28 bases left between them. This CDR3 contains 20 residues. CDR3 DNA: TGTGCCAGCAGCTCCGGAGTATTGGGCCAATACAAAAAACCGAACACTGAAGCTTTCTTT. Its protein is CASSSGVLGQYKKPNTEAFF.

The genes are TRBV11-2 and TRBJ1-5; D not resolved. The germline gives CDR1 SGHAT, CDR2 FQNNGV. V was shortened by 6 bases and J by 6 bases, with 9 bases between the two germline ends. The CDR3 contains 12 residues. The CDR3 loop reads CASSLDGQPQHF. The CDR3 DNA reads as TGTGCCAGCAGTCTGGACGGTCAGCCCCAGCATTTT.